Sequencing of this T cell receptor (beta chain) was carried out in a study of shared clonotypes between healthy human individuals. Study as a whole: The donor pool was made up of two women and a few men aged 18 to 49. Plates per donor: three CD4 naive, three CD4 memory, two CD8 naive, one CD8 memory.

Terminally differentiated effector memory CD45RA+ cells were left out of the naive CD8 fraction, which was CD45RO-negative and positively selected for CCR7. HIV-negative, healthy adults without recent acute infections or vaccinations were the donors. With 3 bases removed from V and 0 bases from J, the gap between germline ends came to 15 bases. Germline V gives CDR1 LNHDA, CDR2 SQIVND (reference sequence). This CDR3 has 16 residues. Each sorted subset replicate got 200 ng genomic DNA, 30,000 or so genomes. Sequenced by immunoSEQ multiplex PCR; TCRdb stores in-frame clones only, minus some. The data contain about 2 million clones, 85% to 95% of them singletons.

The sample consisted of naive CD8+ T cells sorted from blood. This chain links TRBV19 with TRBJ2-7; D not resolved. The receptor's source is a man aged 18 to 29 in good health. Here the CDR3 DNA reads TGTGCCAGTAGTATGGGTAGCTGGGCAGTCTCCTACGAGCAGTACTTC. It is translated as CASSMGSWAVSYEQYF.